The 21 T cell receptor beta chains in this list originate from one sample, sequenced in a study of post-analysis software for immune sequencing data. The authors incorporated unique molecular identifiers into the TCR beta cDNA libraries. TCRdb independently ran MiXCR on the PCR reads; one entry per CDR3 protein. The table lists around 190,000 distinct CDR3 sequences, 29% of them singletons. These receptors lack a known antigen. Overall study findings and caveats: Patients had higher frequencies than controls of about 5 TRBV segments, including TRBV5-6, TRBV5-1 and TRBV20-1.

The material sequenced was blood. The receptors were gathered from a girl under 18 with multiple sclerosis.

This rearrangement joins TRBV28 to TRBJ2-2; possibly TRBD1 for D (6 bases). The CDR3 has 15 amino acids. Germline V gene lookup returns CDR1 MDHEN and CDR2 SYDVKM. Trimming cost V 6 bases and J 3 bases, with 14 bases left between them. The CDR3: CASRPPDRYTGELFF. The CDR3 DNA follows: TGTGCCAGCAGACCCCCGGACAGATACACCGGGGAGCTGTTTTTT.

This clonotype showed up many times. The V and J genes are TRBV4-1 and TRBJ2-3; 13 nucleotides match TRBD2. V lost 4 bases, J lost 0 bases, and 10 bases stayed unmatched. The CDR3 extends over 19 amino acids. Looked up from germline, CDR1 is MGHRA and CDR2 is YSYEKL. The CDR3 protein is CASSPQLAGGLKSTDTQYF. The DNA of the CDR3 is TGCGCCAGCAGCCCCCAACTAGCGGGAGGGCTTAAAAGCACAGATACGCAGTATTTT.

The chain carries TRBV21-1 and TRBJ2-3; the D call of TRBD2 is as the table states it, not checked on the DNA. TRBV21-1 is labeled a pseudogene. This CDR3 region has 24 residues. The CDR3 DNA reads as TGTGCCAGCAGCGGAGAGGGGGGCGAAAGAGGGACTAGCGGGAGGCACACTAGCACAGATACGCAGTATTTT. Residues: CASSGEGGERGTSGRHTSTDTQYF.

CDR3 loop: CASSPSGRGNTGELFF. The CDR3 nucleotides are TGTGCCAGCAGTCCCTCTGGGCGGGGGAACACCGGGGAGCTGTTTTTT. The chain joins TRBV27 to TRBJ2-2; a weak D match, TRBD2 (6 bases). The CDR3 runs to 16 residues. Trimming left V 5 bases short and J 1 base short, with 14 bases between. CDR1 and CDR2 (germline): MNHEY, SMNVEV (reference sequence).

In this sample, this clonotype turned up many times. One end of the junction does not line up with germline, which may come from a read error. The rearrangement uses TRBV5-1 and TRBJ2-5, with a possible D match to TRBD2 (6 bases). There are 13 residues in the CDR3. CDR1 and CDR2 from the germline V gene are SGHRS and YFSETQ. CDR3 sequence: CASSLEGRETQYF. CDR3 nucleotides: TGTGCCAGCAGTTTGGAGGGGAGGGAGACCCAGTACTTC.

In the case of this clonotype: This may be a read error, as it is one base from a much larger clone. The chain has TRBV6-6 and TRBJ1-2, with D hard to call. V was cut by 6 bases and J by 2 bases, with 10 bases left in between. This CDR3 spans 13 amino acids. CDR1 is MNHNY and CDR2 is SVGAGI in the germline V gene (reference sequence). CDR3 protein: CASRLYGNYGYTF. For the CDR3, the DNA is TGTGCCAGCAGGTTGTACGGGAACTATGGCTACACCTTC.

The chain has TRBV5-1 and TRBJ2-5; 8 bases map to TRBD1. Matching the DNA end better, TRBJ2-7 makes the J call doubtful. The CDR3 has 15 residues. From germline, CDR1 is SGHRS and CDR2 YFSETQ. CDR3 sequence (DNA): TGCGCCAGCAGCTTGGTGGCAGGGGGCCAGGTCGAGCAGTACTTC. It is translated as CASSLVAGGQVEQYF.

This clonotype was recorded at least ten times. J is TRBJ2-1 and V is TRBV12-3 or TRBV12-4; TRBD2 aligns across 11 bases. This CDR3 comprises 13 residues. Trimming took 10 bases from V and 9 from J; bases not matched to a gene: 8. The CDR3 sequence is CATVAGGSIEQFF. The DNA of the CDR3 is TGTGCCACAGTAGCGGGGGGGTCGATTGAGCAGTTCTTC.

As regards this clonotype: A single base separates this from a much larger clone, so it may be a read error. The DNA for the CDR3 is TGCGCCAGCAGCGCCGGGACAGTTGACTATGGCTACACCTTC. This translates into CASSAGTVDYGYTF. The chain is built from TRBV5-1 and TRBJ1-2; TRBD1 aligns across 7 bases. The CDR3 has 14 amino acids. The V and J ends lost 4 bases and 3 bases, in that order; junction bases with no gene match: 6. Germline CDR1 is SGHRS and CDR2 is YFSETQ. The complete variable domain, with remaining parts taken from reference TRBV5-1 and TRBJ1-2, reads KAGVTQTPRYLIKTRGQQVTLSCSPISGHRSVSWYQQTPGQGLQFLFEYFSETQRNKGNFPGRFSGRQFSNSRSEMNVSTLELGDSALYLCASSAGTVDYGYTFGSGTRLTVV.

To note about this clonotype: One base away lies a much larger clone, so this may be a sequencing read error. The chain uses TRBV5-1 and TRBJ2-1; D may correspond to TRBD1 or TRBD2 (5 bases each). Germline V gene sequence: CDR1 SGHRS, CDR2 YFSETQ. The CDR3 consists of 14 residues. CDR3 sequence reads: CASSPVGVYNERFF. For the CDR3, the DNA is TGCGCCAGCAGCCCCGTGGGGGTATACAATGAGCGGTTCTTC. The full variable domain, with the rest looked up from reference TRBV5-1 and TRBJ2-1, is KAGVTQTPRYLIKTRGQQVTLSCSPISGHRSVSWYQQTPGQGLQFLFEYFSETQRNKGNFPGRFSGRQFSNSRSEMNVSTLELGDSALYLCASSPVGVYNERFFGPGTRLTVL.

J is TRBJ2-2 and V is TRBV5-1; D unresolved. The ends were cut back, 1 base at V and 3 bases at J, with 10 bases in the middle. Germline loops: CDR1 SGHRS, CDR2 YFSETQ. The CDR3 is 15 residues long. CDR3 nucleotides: TGCGCCAGCAGCTTGTTGTCGATTCACACCGGGGAGCTGTTTTTT. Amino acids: CASSLLSIHTGELFF.

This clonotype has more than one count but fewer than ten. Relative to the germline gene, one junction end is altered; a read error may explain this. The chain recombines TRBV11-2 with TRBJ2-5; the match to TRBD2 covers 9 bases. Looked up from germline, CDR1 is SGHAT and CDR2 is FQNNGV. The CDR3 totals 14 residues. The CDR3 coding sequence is TGTGCCAGCAGCCTACTAGCGGGCCAAGAGACCCCGTACTTC. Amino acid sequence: CASSLLAGQETPYF. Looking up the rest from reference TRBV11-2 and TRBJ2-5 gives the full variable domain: EAGVAQSPRYKIIEKRQSVAFWCNPISGHATLYWYQQILGQGPKLLIQFQNNGVVDDSQLPKDRFSAERLKGVDSTLKIQPAKLEDSAVYLCASSLLAGQETPYFGPGTRLLVL.

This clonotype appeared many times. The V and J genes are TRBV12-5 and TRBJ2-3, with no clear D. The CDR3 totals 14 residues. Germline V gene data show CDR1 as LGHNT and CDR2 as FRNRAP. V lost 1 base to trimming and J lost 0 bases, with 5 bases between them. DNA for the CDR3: TGTGCTAGTGGTTTGGCGAGTAGCACAGATACGCAGTATTTT. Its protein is CASGLASSTDTQYF.

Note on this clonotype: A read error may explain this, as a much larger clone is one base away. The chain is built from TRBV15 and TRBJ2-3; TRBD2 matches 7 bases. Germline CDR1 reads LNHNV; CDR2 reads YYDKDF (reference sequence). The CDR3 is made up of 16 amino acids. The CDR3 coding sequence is TGTGCCACCGGCAGAGATAGGGCGGGAGTTGCAGATACGCAGTATTTT. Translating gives CATGRDRAGVADTQYF.

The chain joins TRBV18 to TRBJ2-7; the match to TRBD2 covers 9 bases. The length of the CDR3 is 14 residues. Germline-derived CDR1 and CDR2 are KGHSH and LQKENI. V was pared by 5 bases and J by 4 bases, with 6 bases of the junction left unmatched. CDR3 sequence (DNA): TGTGCCAGCTCAGGGGGACTAGCAGGTTACGAGCAGTACTTC. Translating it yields CASSGGLAGYEQYF.

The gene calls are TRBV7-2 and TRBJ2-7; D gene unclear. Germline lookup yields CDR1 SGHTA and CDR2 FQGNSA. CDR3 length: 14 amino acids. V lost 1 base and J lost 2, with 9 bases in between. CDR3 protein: CASSLELAAYEQYF. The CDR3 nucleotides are TGTGCCAGCAGCTTAGAACTGGCTGCCTACGAGCAGTACTTC.

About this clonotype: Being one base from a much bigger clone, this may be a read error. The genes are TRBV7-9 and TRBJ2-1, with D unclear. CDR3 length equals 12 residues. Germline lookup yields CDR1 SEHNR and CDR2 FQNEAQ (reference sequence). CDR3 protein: CANSLAGHEQFF. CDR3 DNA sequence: TGTGCCAACAGCTTAGCCGGCCATGAGCAGTTCTTC.

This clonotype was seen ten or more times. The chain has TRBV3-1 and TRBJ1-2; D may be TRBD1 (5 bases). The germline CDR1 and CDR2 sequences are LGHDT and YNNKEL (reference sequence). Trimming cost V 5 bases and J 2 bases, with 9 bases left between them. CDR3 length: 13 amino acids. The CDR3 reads CASSGAQNYGYTF. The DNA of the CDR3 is TGTGCCAGCAGCGGGGCCCAGAACTATGGCTACACCTTC.

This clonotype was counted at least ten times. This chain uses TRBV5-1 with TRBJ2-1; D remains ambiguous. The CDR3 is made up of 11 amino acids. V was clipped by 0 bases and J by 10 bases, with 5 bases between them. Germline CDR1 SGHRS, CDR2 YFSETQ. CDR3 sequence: CASSLDQEQFF. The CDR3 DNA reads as TGCGCCAGCAGCTTGGATCAAGAGCAGTTCTTC.

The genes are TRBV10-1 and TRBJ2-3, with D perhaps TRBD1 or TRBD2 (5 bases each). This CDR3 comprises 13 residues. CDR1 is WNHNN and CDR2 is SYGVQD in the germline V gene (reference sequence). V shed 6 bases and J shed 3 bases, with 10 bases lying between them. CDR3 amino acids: CASSRGSTDTQYF. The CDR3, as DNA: TGCGCCAGCAGCCGGGGCTCAACAGATACGCAGTATTTT.

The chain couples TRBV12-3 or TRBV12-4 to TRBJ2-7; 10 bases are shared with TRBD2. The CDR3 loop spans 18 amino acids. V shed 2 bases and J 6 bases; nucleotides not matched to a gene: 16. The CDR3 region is CASSLYGWASGSWGEQYF. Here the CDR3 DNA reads TGTGCCAGCAGTTTATACGGCTGGGCTAGCGGGAGCTGGGGCGAGCAGTACTTC.